This note documents a single TCR beta chain sequence. The antigen is not known. The data stem from a study of shared clonotypes between healthy human individuals. Points from the study as a whole: Richness estimates generally favored naive over memory subsets.

V dropped 5 bases and J dropped 2 bases, with 19 bases sitting between them. The V gene's germline CDR1 is SEHNR and CDR2 FQNEAQ (reference sequence). This CDR3 comprises 17 residues. CD45RA-negative memory and CD45RA+ naive subsets were split from the CD4+ cells. Sorted-subset replicate PCR reactions were performed with approximately 200 ng DNA, corresponding to about 32,000 T cell genomes. Method: immunoSEQ multiplex PCR; TCRdb's copy keeps in-frame clones and lacks some. In the table there are 2 million to 2.5 million clones, 95% of which are singletons. The receptor's source is a man between 18 and 35 years old in good health. Specimen: naive CD4+ T cells sorted from blood. Subset indicated: CD45RA+ positively selected. The V call is TRBV7-9, the J call TRBJ2-1; D unclear. In DNA form, the CDR3 reads TGTGCCAGCAGCCGCGACCCCCCGCAGCCCCCCTACAATGAGCAGTTCTTC. This translates into CASSRDPPQPPYNEQFF.